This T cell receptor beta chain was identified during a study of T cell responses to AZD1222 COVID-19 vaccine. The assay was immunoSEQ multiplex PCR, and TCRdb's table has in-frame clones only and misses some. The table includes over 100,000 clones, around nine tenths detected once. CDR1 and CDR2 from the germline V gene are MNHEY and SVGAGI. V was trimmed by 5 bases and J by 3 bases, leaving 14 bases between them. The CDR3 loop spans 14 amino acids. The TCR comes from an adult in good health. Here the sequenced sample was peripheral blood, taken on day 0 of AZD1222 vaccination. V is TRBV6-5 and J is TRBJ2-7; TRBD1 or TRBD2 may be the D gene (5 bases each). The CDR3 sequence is CASSPRGTVYEQYF. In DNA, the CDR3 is TGTGCCAGCAGTCCGAGGGGAACCGTCTACGAGCAGTACTTC.